Sequencing of this TCR beta chain was carried out in a study of cytomegalovirus exposure and HLA in healthy donors. As for this clone: The antigen remains unidentified.

The V gene lost 4 bases and the J gene lost 5 bases, with 14 bases spanning the gap. This CDR3 comprises 14 residues. Germline V gene lookup returns CDR1 SEHNR and CDR2 FQNEAQ (reference sequence). In the PCR, 60 Vbeta and 13 Jbeta primers were used. Measured with immunoSEQ multiplex PCR; TCRdb has only the in-frame clones, and not every one. The repertoire has more than 200,000 clones, less than 85% of them found once; the top ten carry 0.2% to 0.25%. Study-wide findings and caveats: Common viral pathogens seemed, in a later analysis, to connect with several of the most significant clusters. Among TCR sequences, most were rare, though some public TCRs appeared in many donors.

This sequence was found in a girl aged 2 to 9 in good health and CMV-seronegative. This chain joins TRBV7-9 and TRBJ1-1; a weak D match, TRBD1 (5 bases). The source material was PBMCs. The CDR3, as DNA: TGTGCCAGCAGCTCCCAGACAAGGGGTACTGAAGCTTTCTTT. Translating it yields CASSSQTRGTEAFF.